This T cell receptor beta chain was documented in a study of T cell changes during pregnancy in multiple sclerosis (dated by TCRdb to the late 2010s). About the study as a whole: The study examined how the T cell repertoire changed over the course of pregnancy in women with multiple sclerosis.

Library method: the immunoSEQ multiplex PCR assay. In TCRdb, the immuneACCESS table is reduced to in-frame sequences with V and J assigned. These tables do not hold every clone; where another copy was compared, an unresolved V gene accounts for under half, and the others remain unexplained. Across this sample there are roughly 45,000 clones, with around 92% seen only once. Together, the top ten hold around 10% of the sample. On this clone itself: Its antigen target is currently unknown. The input lacks base qualities; no much larger clone sits a single base away.

Inclusive of the bounding cysteine and phenylalanine, the CDR3 is 15 residues long. Only CDR3 DNA is held: 45 bases, read in frame from base 1. For this chain, trimming is 7 bases at the V end and 6 bases at the J end, and the number of junction bases without a gene match is 7. Reading the germline V gene gives CDR1 LGHNA and CDR2 YSLEER. The sequence links TRBV4-3 to TRBJ2-2, with TRBD1 identical over 11 junction bases. The sample in question was CD8+ T cells from peripheral blood mononuclear cells, obtained after pregnancy. The sequence derives from a female donor with multiple sclerosis, enrolled in a pregnancy study. The CDR3 sequence is CASNADRGRPGELFF. The base sequence is TGCGCCAGCAACGCGGACAGGGGGCGTCCCGGGGAGCTGTTTTTT.